This paragraph reports one TCR beta chain. Its antigen is not known. This sample is drawn from a study of early stage breast cancer tumors. About the research overall: About 8 ER+/PR+/HER2- tumors were invasive ductal; a few were invasive lobular.

The CDR3 runs 17 residues. Trimming cost V 2 bases and J 6 bases, with 19 bases left between them. Germline CDR1 and CDR2: MNHEY and SMNVEV (reference sequence). Study-wide findings and caveats: Most shared enriched TCRB sequences were commonly generated ones.

The method was immunoSEQ multiplex PCR; TCRdb's version includes in-frame clones alone and lacks a portion of them. The data hold about 70,000 clones, with approximately 80% observed a single time. The TCR originated in a person aged 40-50 years with breast cancer. The chain employs TRBV27 and TRBJ1-4; no firm D call. The source material was blood. The CDR3 DNA reads TGTGCCAGCAGTTTAAATAGGTTCGGGTTAGAGGATGAAAAACTGTTTTTT. It encodes CASSLNRFGLEDEKLFF.